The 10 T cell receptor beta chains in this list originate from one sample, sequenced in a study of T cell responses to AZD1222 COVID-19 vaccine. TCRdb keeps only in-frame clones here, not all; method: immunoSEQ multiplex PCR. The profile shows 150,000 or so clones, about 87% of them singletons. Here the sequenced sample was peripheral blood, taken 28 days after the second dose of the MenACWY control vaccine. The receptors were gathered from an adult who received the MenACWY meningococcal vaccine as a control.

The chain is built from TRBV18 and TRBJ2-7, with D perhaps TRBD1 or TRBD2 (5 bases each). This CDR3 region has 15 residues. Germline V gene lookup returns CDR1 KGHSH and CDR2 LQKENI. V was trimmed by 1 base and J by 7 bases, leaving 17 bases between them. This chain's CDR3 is CASSPRDLGTLEQYF. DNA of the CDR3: TGTGCCAGCTCACCACGAGACTTGGGGACGCTGGAGCAGTACTTC.

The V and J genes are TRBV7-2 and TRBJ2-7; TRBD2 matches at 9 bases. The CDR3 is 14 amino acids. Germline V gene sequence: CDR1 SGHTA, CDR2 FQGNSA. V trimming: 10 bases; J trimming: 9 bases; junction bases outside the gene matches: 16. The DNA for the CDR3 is TGTGCCACCCAGACGCCCTTAGCGGGAGACCGGCAGTACTTC. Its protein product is CATQTPLAGDRQYF.

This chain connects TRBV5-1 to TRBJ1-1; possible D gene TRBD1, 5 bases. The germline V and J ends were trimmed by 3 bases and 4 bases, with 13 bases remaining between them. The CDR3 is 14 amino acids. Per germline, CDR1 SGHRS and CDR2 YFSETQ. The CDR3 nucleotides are TGCGCCAGCAGCTGGGGGACGGGGTCCACTGAAGCTTTCTTT. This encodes CASSWGTGSTEAFF.

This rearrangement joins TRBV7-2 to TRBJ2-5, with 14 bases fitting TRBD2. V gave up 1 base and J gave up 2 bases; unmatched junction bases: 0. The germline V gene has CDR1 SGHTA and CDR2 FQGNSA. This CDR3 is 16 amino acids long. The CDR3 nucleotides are TGTGCCAGCAGCTTAGGACTAGCGGGAGGGCAAGAGACCCAGTACTTC. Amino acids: CASSLGLAGGQETQYF.

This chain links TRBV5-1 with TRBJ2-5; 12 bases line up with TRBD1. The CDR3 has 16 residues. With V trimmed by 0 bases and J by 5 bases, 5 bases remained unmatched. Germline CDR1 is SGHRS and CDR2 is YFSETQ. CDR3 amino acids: CASSLAGTGGLETQYF. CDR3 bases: TGCGCCAGCAGCTTGGCCGGGACAGGGGGCTTGGAGACCCAGTACTTC.

The CDR3 protein is CAWTLQGQAFSGNTIYF. In DNA, the CDR3 is TGTGCCTGGACCCTTCAGGGACAGGCCTTCTCTGGAAACACCATATATTTT. The chain is built from TRBV30 and TRBJ1-3; TRBD1 agrees at 8 bases. The CDR3 loop spans 17 amino acids. Germline CDR1 GTSNPN, CDR2 SVGIG (reference sequence). With V trimmed by 4 bases and J by 0 bases, 11 bases remained unmatched. Supplemented by reference TRBV30 and TRBJ1-3, the full variable domain reads SQTIHQWPATLVQPVGSPLSLECTVEGTSNPNLYWYRQAAGRGLQLLFYSVGIGQISSEVPQNLSASRPQDRQFILSSKKLLLSDSGFYLCAWTLQGQAFSGNTIYFGEGSWLTVV.

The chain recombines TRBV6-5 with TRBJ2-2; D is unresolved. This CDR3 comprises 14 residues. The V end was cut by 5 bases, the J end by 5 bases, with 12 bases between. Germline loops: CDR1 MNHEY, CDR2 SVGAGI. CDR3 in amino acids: CASSRPDDTGELFF. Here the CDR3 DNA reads TGTGCCAGCAGTCGCCCGGACGATACCGGGGAGCTGTTTTTT.

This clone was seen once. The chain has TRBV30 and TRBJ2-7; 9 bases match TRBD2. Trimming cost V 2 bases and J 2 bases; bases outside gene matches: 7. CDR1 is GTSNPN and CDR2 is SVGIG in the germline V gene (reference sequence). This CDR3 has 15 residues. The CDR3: CAWSPPLAGTYEQYF. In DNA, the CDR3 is TGTGCCTGGAGTCCTCCCCTAGCGGGAACCTACGAGCAGTACTTC. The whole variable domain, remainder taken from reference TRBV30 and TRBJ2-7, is SQTIHQWPATLVQPVGSPLSLECTVEGTSNPNLYWYRQAAGRGLQLLFYSVGIGQISSEVPQNLSASRPQDRQFILSSKKLLLSDSGFYLCAWSPPLAGTYEQYFGPGTRLTVT.

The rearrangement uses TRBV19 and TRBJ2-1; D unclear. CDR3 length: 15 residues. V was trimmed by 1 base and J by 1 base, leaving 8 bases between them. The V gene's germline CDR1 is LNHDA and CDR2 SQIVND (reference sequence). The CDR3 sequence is CASSIGDSSYNEQFF. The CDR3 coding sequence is TGTGCCAGTAGTATAGGTGATAGTTCCTACAATGAGCAGTTCTTC.

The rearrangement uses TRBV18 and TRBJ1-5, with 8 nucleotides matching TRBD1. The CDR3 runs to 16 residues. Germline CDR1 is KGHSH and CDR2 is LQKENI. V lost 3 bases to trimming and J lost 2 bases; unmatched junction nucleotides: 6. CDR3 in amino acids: CASSPSSDRGNQPQHF. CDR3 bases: TGTGCCAGCTCACCTTCCTCGGACAGGGGCAATCAGCCCCAGCATTTT. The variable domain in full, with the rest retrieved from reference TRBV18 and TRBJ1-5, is NAGVMQNPRHLVRRRGQEARLRCSPMKGHSHVYWYRQLPEEGLKFMVYLQKENIIDESGMPKERFSAEFPKEGPSILRIQQVVRGDSAAYFCASSPSSDRGNQPQHFGDGTRLSIL.